A single sample is the source of the 3 T cell receptor beta chains below, sequenced in a study of a mutant IDH1 vaccine in newly diagnosed glioma. For these TCRs, the target antigens are not known. Time point in this sample: week 35, safety follow-up. Each dose delivered 300 ug of mutant IDH1 20-mer peptide subcutaneously with imiquimod. Clones were read by immunoSEQ multiplex PCR, and TCRdb kept only the in-frame ones, dropping some. Of about 54,000 clones listed, around 84% are singletons. The specimen comprised PBMCs, sampled from a glioma patient whose treatment included an IDH1 peptide vaccine. The receptors derive from a woman younger than 30 with glioma.

The chain combines TRBV25-1 with TRBJ2-3; 13 bases fit TRBD2. J lost 3 bases, V lost 5 bases, and 5 bases had no gene match. The CDR3 extends over 16 amino acids. Germline CDR1 MGHDK, CDR2 SYGVNS. CDR3 nucleotide sequence: TGTGCCAGCAGTCCGGGACTAGCGGGATTAACAGATACGCAGTATTTT. As protein: CASSPGLAGLTDTQYF.

This chain uses TRBV7-9 with TRBJ2-7, with D perhaps TRBD2 (5 bases). Germline CDR1 SEHNR, CDR2 FQNEAQ (reference sequence). The CDR3 consists of 14 residues. The V end lost 0 bases, the J end lost 0 bases, and 6 bases lay between the germline ends. CDR3: CASSLAGLSYEQYF. The CDR3 bases are TGTGCCAGCAGCTTAGCCGGACTCTCCTACGAGCAGTACTTC.

The gene calls are TRBV29-1 and TRBJ1-2; 7 positions agree with TRBD1. The length of the CDR3 is 12 residues. Germline-derived CDR1 and CDR2 are SQVTM and ANQGSEA. Trimming cost V 8 bases and J 5 bases; bases outside gene matches: 8. CDR3: CSSAGTEYGYTF. As DNA, the CDR3 is TGCAGCTCAGCCGGGACAGAATATGGCTACACCTTC.